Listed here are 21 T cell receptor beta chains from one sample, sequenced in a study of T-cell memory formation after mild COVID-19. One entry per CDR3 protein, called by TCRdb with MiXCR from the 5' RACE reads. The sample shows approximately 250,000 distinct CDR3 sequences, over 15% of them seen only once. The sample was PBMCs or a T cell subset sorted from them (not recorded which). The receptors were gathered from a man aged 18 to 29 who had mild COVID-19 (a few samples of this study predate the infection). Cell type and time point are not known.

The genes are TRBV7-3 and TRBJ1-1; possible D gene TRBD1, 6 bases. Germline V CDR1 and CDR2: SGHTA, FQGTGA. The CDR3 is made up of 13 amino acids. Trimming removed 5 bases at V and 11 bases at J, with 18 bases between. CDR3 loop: CASSPLAQGPAFF. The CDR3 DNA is TGTGCCAGCAGCCCGCTGGCACAGGGACCGGCTTTCTTT. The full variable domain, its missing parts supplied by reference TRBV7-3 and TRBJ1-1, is GAGVSQTPSNKVTEKGKYVELRCDPISGHTALYWYRQSLGQGPEFLIYFQGTGAADDSGLPNDRFFAVRPEGSVSTLKIQRTERGDSAVYLCASSPLAQGPAFFGQGTRLTVV.

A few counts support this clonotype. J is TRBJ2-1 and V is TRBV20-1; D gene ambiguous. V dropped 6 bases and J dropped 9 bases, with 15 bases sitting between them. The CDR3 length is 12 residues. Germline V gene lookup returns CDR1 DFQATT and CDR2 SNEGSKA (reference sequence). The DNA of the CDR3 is TGCAGTGCCCCGACCCTTCCCGGTGAGCAGTTCTTC. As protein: CSAPTLPGEQFF.

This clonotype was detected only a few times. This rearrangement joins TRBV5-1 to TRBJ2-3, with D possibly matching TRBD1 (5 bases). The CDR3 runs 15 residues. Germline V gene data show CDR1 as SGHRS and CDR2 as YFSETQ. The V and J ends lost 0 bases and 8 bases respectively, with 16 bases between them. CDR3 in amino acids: CASSLGGGTLGTQYF. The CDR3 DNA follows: TGCGCCAGCAGCTTGGGGGGCGGAACTTTAGGTACGCAGTATTTT. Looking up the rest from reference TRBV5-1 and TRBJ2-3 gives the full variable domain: KAGVTQTPRYLIKTRGQQVTLSCSPISGHRSVSWYQQTPGQGLQFLFEYFSETQRNKGNFPGRFSGRQFSNSRSEMNVSTLELGDSALYLCASSLGGGTLGTQYFGPGTRLTVL.

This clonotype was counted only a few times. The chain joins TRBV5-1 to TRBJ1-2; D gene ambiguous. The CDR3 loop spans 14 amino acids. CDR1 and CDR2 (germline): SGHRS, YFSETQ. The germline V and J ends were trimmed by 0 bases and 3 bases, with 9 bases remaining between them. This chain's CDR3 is CASSLAGFDYGYTF. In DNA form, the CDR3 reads TGCGCCAGCAGCTTGGCCGGCTTTGACTATGGCTACACCTTC.

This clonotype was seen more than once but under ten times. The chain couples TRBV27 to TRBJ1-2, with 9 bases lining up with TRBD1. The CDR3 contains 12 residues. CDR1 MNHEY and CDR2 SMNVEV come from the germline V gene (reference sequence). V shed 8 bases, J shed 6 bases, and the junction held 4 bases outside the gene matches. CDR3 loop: CASPGQGNGYTF. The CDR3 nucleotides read TGTGCCAGCCCGGGACAGGGTAATGGCTACACCTTC.

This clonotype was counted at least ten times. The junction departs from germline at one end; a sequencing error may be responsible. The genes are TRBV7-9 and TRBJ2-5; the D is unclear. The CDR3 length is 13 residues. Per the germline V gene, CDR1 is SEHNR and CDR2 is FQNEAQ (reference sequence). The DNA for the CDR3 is TGCGCCAGCAGCTTGGCCGGCCGGGAGACCCAGTACTTC. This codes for CASSLAGRETQYF.

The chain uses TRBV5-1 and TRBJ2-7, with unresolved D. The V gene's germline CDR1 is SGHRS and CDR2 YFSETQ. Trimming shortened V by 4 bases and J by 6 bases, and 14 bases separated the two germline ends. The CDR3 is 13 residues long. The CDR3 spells CASSPPQGPEQYV. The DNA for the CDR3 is TGCGCCAGCAGCCCACCCCAAGGGCCCGAGCAGTACGTC.

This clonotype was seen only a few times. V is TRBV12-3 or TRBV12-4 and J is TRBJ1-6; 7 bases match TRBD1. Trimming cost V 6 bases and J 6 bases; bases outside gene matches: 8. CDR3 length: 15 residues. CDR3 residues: CASSQERGLNSPLHF. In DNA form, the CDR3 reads TGTGCCAGCAGCCAAGAAAGGGGGCTTAATTCACCCCTCCACTTT.

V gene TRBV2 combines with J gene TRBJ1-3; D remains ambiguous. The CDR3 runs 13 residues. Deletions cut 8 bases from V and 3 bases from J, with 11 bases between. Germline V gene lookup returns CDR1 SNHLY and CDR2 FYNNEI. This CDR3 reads CASETASGNTIYF. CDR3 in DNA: TGTGCCAGCGAAACCGCCAGTGGAAACACCATATATTTT.

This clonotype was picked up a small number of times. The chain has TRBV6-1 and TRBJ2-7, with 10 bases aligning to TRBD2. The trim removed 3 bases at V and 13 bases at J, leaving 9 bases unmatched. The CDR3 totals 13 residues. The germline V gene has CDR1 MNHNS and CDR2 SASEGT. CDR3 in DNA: TGTGCCAGCAGTGAGGTGACTAGCGGGTGGCTATACGTC. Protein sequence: CASSEVTSGWLYV.

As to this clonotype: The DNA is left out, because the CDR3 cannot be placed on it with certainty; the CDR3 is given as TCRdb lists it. CDR3 sequence reads: CASSFGQGSNNQPQHF. The V gene is TRBV12-1, the J gene TRBJ1-5; TRBD1, the D gene given by the table, was not confirmed from the DNA. TRBV12-1 is listed as a pseudogene. Including both end residues, the CDR3 is 16 amino acids long.

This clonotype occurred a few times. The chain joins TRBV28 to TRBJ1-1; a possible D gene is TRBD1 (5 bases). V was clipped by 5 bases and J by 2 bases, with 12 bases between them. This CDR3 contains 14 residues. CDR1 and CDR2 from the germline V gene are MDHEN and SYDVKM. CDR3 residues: CASSRDGSNTEAFF. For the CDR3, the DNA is TGTGCCAGCAGTAGGGACGGAAGCAACACTGAAGCTTTCTTT.

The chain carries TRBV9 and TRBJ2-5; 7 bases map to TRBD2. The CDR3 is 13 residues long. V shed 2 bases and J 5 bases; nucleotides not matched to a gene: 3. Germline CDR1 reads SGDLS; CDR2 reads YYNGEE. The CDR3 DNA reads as TGTGCCAGCAGCGTGGGACTAATTGAGACCCAGTACTTC. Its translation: CASSVGLIETQYF.

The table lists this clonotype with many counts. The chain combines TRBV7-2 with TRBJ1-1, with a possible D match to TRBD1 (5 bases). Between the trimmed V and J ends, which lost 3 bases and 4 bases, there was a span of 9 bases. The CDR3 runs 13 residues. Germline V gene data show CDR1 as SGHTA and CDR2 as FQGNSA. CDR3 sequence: CASSFGGVTEAFF. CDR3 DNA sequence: TGTGCCAGCAGCTTCGGGGGAGTCACTGAAGCTTTCTTT.

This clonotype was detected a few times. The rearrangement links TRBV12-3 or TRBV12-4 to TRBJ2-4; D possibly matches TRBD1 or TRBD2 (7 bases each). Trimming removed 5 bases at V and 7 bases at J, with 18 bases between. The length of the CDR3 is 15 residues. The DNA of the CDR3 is TGTGCCAGCAGTCCACGACAGGGAGGGGGGAACATTCAGTACTTC. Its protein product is CASSPRQGGGNIQYF.

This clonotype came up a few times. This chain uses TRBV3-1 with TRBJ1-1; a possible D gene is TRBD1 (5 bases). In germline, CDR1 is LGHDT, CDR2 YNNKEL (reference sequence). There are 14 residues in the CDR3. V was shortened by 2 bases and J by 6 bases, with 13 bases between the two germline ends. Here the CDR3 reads CASSQLRDGPEAFF. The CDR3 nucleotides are TGTGCCAGCAGCCAACTAAGGGACGGACCTGAAGCTTTCTTT.

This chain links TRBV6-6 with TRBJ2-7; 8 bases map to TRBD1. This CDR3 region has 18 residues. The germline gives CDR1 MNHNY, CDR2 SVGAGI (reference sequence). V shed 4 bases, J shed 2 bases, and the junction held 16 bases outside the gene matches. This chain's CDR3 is CASSFPRTGRRIAYEQYF. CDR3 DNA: TGTGCCAGCAGTTTCCCACGGACAGGGAGGAGGATAGCCTACGAGCAGTACTTC.

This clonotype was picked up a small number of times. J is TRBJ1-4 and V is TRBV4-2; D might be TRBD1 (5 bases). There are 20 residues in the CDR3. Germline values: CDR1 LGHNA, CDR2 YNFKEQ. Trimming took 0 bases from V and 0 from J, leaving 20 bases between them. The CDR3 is CASSQDVAARGVATNEKLFF. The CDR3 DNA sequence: TGTGCCAGCAGCCAAGATGTCGCGGCGAGGGGCGTTGCAACTAATGAAAAACTGTTTTTT.

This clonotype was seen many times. The CDR3, as DNA: TGCGCCAGCAGCGGGGGACCATCCACAGATACGCAGTATTTT. Protein sequence: CASSGGPSTDTQYF. This chain links TRBV5-1 with TRBJ2-3; D could derive from TRBD1 or TRBD2 (5 bases each). With 4 bases removed from V and 2 bases from J, the gap between germline ends came to 11 bases. CDR3 length: 14 residues. Germline assignment: CDR1 SGHRS and CDR2 YFSETQ.

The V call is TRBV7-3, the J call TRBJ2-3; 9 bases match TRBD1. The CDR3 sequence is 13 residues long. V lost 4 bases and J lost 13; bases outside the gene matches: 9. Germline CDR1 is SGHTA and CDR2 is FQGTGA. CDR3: CASSSIQGAKEYF. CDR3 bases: TGTGCCAGCAGCTCAATACAGGGGGCGAAGGAGTATTTT.

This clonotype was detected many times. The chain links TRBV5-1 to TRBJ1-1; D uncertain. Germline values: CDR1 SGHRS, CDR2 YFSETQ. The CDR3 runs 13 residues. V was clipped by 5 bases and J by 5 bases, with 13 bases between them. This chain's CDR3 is CASSLGSETEAFF. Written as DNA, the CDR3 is TGCGCCAGCAGTCTGGGATCAGAGACTGAAGCTTTCTTT.